Listed below are T cell receptor beta chains from one sample, sequenced in a study of blood T cell repertoires in COVID-19. The repertoire was sequenced with immunoSEQ multiplex PCR; TCRdb's copy has only in-frame clones and lacks some. The table shows some 300,000 clones, with around 90% occurring only once. Sequenced material: peripheral blood. These receptor sequences come from a man younger than 35 with active or convalescent COVID-19. Each CDR3 is given with its conserved first and last residue. The D gene is left open where the match is weak. Clone size is given for some rows only: seen once, a few or many times, or a class if the clone is expanded.

clone_size | j_call | v_call | d_call | cdr3_nt | cdr3_aa
- | TRBJ1-3 | TRBV28 | - | TGTGCCAGCAGTTACAGGGCTGGCGGAAACACCATATATTTT | CASSYRAGGNTIYF
- | TRBJ1-2 | TRBV18 | TRBD1 | TGTGCCAGCTCCCCGGACAGGTTCAATGACTATGGCTACACCTTC | CASSPDRFNDYGYTF
- | TRBJ2-1 | TRBV10-3 | TRBD2 | TGTGCCATCAGTGAGTCGACTAGCGGGGGGGCATTTCCTTACAATGAGCAGTTCTTC | CAISESTSGGAFPYNEQFF
- | TRBJ2-1 | TRBV2 | TRBD2 | TGTGCCAGCAGCTTTTTTCCGGGACTAGCGGGGGGGCCCTACAATGAGCAGTTCTTC | CASSFFPGLAGGPYNEQFF
- | TRBJ1-5 | TRBV9 | - | TGTGCCAGCAGCGTAGCCGCAGGGGACCCCAATCAGCCCCAGCATTTT | CASSVAAGDPNQPQHF
- | TRBJ1-5 | TRBV6-1 | - | TGTGCCAGCAGTGAAAGGCGAGGGAACAATCAGCCCCAGCATTTT | CASSERRGNNQPQHF
- | TRBJ2-7 | TRBV12-3/TRBV12-4 | - | TGTGCCAGCAGTCCTGGGGGCCGGAGGGAGCAGTACTTC | CASSPGGRREQYF
few | TRBJ1-6 | TRBV10-2 | - | TGCGCCAGCACCCAAACATTTGATTCACCCCTCCACTTT | CASTQTFDSPLHF
- | TRBJ2-3 | TRBV5-1 | - | TGCGCCAGCAGCCCCGGGACAAGCACAGATACGCAGTATTTT | CASSPGTSTDTQYF
- | TRBJ2-2 | TRBV2 | - | TGTGCCAGCAGTCCCTCCGGGACTCCAGGGGGGGAGCTGTTTTTT | CASSPSGTPGGELFF
- | TRBJ2-6 | TRBV7-8 | - | TGTGCCAGCAGCTTTGACGGGGCGGGGGGGGCCAACGTCCTGACTTTC | CASSFDGAGGANVLTF
once | TRBJ1-1 | TRBV4-3 | - | TGCGCCAGCAGCCAAGATAGTATCCTTACGGCTTTCTTT | CASSQDSILTAFF
- | TRBJ2-7 | TRBV6-1 | - | TGTGCCAGCAGTGAAAAAGACATATTCTACTACGAGCAGTACTTC | CASSEKDIFYYEQYF
- | TRBJ1-5 | TRBV5-1 | - | TGCGCCAGCAGCTTGGAGGGGCAGGGGAGTCAGCCCCAGCATTTT | CASSLEGQGSQPQHF
- | TRBJ2-7 | TRBV14 | - | TGTGCCAGCAGCCAAGCCGACTGGGGGCGCCGAGAGCAGTACTTC | CASSQADWGRREQYF
- | TRBJ2-3 | TRBV14 | TRBD1 | TGTGCCAGCAGCCAAAGTAACAGGGGAGATACGCAGTATTTT | CASSQSNRGDTQYF
- | TRBJ2-7 | TRBV10-3 | TRBD1 | TGTGCCATCTCGGGACAGGGGGCCTACGAGCAGTACTTC | CAISGQGAYEQYF
- | TRBJ2-7 | TRBV10-3 | - | TGTGCCATCAGTGAGATAGCCAAATACGAGCAGTACTTC | CAISEIAKYEQYF
few | TRBJ1-2 | TRBV9 | TRBD1 | TGTGCCAGCAGCGTCCAGGGGGCCGCTAACTATGGCTACACCTTC | CASSVQGAANYGYTF
few | TRBJ1-5 | TRBV7-2 | TRBD1 | TGTGCCAGCAGCCAGACAGGGCTTTATCAGCCCCAGCATTTT | CASSQTGLYQPQHF
- | TRBJ2-3 | TRBV3-1/TRBV3-2 | TRBD1 | TGTGCCAGCAGCCAAGTGGACAGGGGTAGAACAGATACGCAGTATTTT | CASSQVDRGRTDTQYF
- | TRBJ2-1 | TRBV11-2 | - | TGTGCCAGCAGCCAGGGACTGGATAGGGATGAGCAGTTCTTC | CASSQGLDRDEQFF
- | TRBJ2-7 | TRBV11-2 | TRBD2 | TGTGCCAGCAGCTTAAGTAGCGGGGGGGATAACGAGCAGTACTTC | CASSLSSGGDNEQYF
- | TRBJ2-5 | TRBV28 | TRBD1 | TGTGCCAGCAGAACGGGACAGGGGGCACAAGAGACCCAGTACTTC | CASRTGQGAQETQYF
- | TRBJ1-4 | TRBV5-1 | - | TGCGCCAGTGCCATGGACAGCCGTAATGAAAAACTGTTTTTT | CASAMDSRNEKLFF
- | TRBJ2-1 | TRBV19 | TRBD2 | TGTGCCAGTGGGCGGGAGGGGTACGGTGAGCAGTTCTTC | CASGREGYGEQFF
- | TRBJ2-7 | TRBV19 | - | TGTGCCAGTAGTCCGTCATCGGACAGAGCCTACGAGCAGTACTTC | CASSPSSDRAYEQYF
once | TRBJ2-1 | TRBV6-2/TRBV6-3 | TRBD1 | TGTGCCAGCAGTTACGGGACAGGAGACTACAATGAGCAGTTCTTC | CASSYGTGDYNEQFF
- | TRBJ2-1 | TRBV5-6 | - | TGTGCCAGCACCTTTGGAGGCAATGAGCAGTTCTTC | CASTFGGNEQFF
- | TRBJ2-3 | TRBV6-2/TRBV6-3 | TRBD1 | TGTGCCAGCAGTGACCAGGGGGCATGGCAGCCCCAGTATTTT | CASSDQGAWQPQYF
- | TRBJ2-2 | TRBV7-9 | TRBD2 | TGTGCCAGCAGCAAACTAGCGGGAGTGAGCACCGGGGAGCTGTTTTTT | CASSKLAGVSTGELFF
- | TRBJ1-5 | TRBV27 | - | TGTGCCAGCAGTTTAGTCAGGGCGGCAGGTCAGCCCCAGCATTTT | CASSLVRAAGQPQHF
- | TRBJ2-2 | TRBV3-1/TRBV3-2 | - | TGTGCCAGCAGCCAAGCCCCGGTTAATCCCGAGGAAACCGGGGAGCTGTTTTTT | CASSQAPVNPEETGELFF
- | TRBJ2-1 | TRBV27 | TRBD1 | TGTGCCAGCAGTTTAGACAGGGGGAGCTACAATGAGCAGTTCTTC | CASSLDRGSYNEQFF
- | TRBJ1-1 | TRBV12-3/TRBV12-4 | - | TGTGCCAGCAGTTTCCCCAGGTACGGAGCTTTCTTT | CASSFPRYGAFF
- | TRBJ1-6 | TRBV3-1/TRBV3-2 | TRBD1 | TGTGCCAGCAGCCAACACTTGAGACAGGGTGATAATTCACCCCTCCACTTT | CASSQHLRQGDNSPLHF
- | TRBJ2-5 | TRBV18 | TRBD2 | TGTGCCAGCTCACCAGGGCTAGCGGGGAGTCAGGAGACCCAGTACTTC | CASSPGLAGSQETQYF
- | TRBJ1-2 | TRBV28 | TRBD1 | TGTGCCAGCCAGATAGGGGGCCTGTATGGCTACACCTTC | CASQIGGLYGYTF
- | TRBJ2-3 | TRBV27 | - | TGTGCCAGCAGTTTAAACGGAGATACGCAGTATTTT | CASSLNGDTQYF
- | TRBJ2-1 | TRBV11-2 | - | TGTGCCAGCAGCTTAGGCGGCCACAATGAGCAGTTCTTC | CASSLGGHNEQFF
few | TRBJ1-3 | TRBV18 | TRBD1 | TGTGCCAGCTCACCCCAGGGGGTCACTGGAAACACCATATATTTT | CASSPQGVTGNTIYF
- | TRBJ1-4 | TRBV6-5 | - | TGTGCCAGCACCACACGGGGGATGTCTGAAAAACTGTTTTTT | CASTTRGMSEKLFF